A single sample is the source of the 14 T cell receptor beta chains below, sequenced in a study of T-cell reconstitution after alpha-beta-depleted transplantation in children (dated by TCRdb to the mid-2010s). The intended sense of this specimen's treatment or condition label: allogeneic hematopoietic cell transplantation with graft depleted of TCRalphabeta T cells and CD19 B cells. The library came from PCR. Sequencing took place on an Illumina HiSeq 2500. To normalize quantification of the TCRbeta repertoire, the TCR libraries were built with molecular barcoding that relied on unique molecular identifiers. TCRdb reprocessing: public reads trimmed at Q25 with fastp, clones called with MiXCR, in-frame beta chains kept. Each CDR3 protein gets just one entry, which takes the most common genes and DNA from the rows behind it. The sample yields about 250,000 distinct CDR3 sequences; more than 20% were counted once. The ten top clones hold about 5% of the sample.

Material: PBMCs, mostly from graft donor cells, obtained 360 days after TCRalphabeta/CD19-depleted stem cell transplant. These receptors were taken from a female patient aged 2 to 10 who had a stem cell transplant for congenital amegakaryocytic thrombocytopenia, so the T cells may come from the graft donor.

This clonotype was recorded a few times. V and J are TRBV4-2 and TRBJ1-2; 10 positions match TRBD1. The CDR3 covers 15 residues. Germline V gene data show CDR1 as LGHNA and CDR2 as YNFKEQ. V lost 3 bases and J lost 7; bases outside the gene matches: 8. CDR3 nucleotide sequence: TGTGCCAGCAGCCAGAAAGGGACAGGGGTTTCTGGCTACACCTTC. The encoded protein is CASSQKGTGVSGYTF.

This clonotype was observed a handful of times. The J gene is TRBJ1-5, the V gene TRBV7-2; D unresolved. Germline-derived CDR1 and CDR2 are SGHTA and FQGNSA. This CDR3 region has 14 residues. V lost 4 bases to trimming and J lost 4 bases, with 11 bases between them. CDR3 DNA: TGTGCCAGCAGCTCCCGGGCGGGAAATCAGCCCCAGCATTTT. This gives the protein CASSSRAGNQPQHF.

This clonotype was observed a few times. The rearrangement joins TRBV10-3 to TRBJ1-6; a possible D gene is TRBD1 (5 bases). There are 15 residues in the CDR3. Trimming removed 4 bases from V and 7 bases from J, with 14 bases in between. Germline V CDR1 and CDR2: ENHRY, SYGVKD. The DNA of the CDR3 is TGTGCCATCAGTGGGGGGGGGACGGTGAATTCACCCCTCCACTTT. This encodes CAISGGGTVNSPLHF.

This clonotype has more than one count but fewer than ten. The chain couples TRBV7-2 to TRBJ2-7, with 11 nucleotides matching TRBD2. The trim removed 7 bases at V and 7 bases at J, leaving 6 bases unmatched. The V gene's germline CDR1 is SGHTA and CDR2 FQGNSA. There are 13 residues in the CDR3. The CDR3 protein is CASTIAGGREQYF. Here the CDR3 DNA reads TGTGCCAGCACCATAGCGGGGGGGCGGGAGCAGTACTTC.

V is TRBV5-6 and J is TRBJ2-7, with D uncertain. With 1 base removed from V and 6 bases from J, the gap between germline ends came to 17 bases. The CDR3 runs to 15 residues. Germline values: CDR1 SGHDT, CDR2 YYEEEE. In DNA form, the CDR3 reads TGTGCCAGCAGCTTGCTAGGAGAGCCCAGCATCGAGCAGTACTTC. Encoded protein: CASSLLGEPSIEQYF.

This clonotype showed up just a few times. The DNA of the CDR3 is TGTGCCAGCAGCGTATCCGACAGGGGAAAACTGTTTTTT. Translation: CASSVSDRGKLFF. The chain is built from TRBV9 and TRBJ1-4, with 8 bases aligning to TRBD1. Germline CDR1 and CDR2: SGDLS and YYNGEE. Trimming at V came to 1 base and at J to 10 bases, leaving 3 bases not matched to a gene. CDR3 size: 13 residues.

The rearrangement links TRBV28 to TRBJ2-1; D gene unclear. In germline, CDR1 is MDHEN, CDR2 SYDVKM. The CDR3 covers 12 residues. Trimming stripped 1 base from V and 7 bases from J, with 5 bases between. The CDR3 nucleotides are TGTGCCAGCAGTTTATCGGCTAATGAGCAGTTCTTC. Protein: CASSLSANEQFF. Supplemented by reference TRBV28 and TRBJ2-1, the full variable domain reads DVKVTQSSRYLVKRTGEKVFLECVQDMDHENMFWYRQDPGLGLRLIYFSYDVKMKEKGDIPEGYSVSREKKERFSLILESASTNQTSMYLCASSLSANEQFFGPGTRLTVL.

This clonotype was seen only a few times. The rearrangement uses TRBV12-3 or TRBV12-4 and TRBJ1-2; TRBD1 aligns across 7 bases. After removal of 5 bases from V and 4 bases from J, the junction contained 4 bases not matched to a gene. CDR3 length: 13 amino acids. CDR3 loop: CASSAGQAYGYTF. For the CDR3, the DNA is TGTGCCAGCAGTGCTGGACAGGCCTATGGCTACACCTTC.

There are a few counts of this clonotype. The chain combines TRBV9 with TRBJ2-1; D not resolved. The CDR3 contains 12 residues. Per the germline V gene, CDR1 is SGDLS and CDR2 is YYNGEE. Trimming took 1 base from V and 9 from J, leaving 8 bases between them. As DNA, the CDR3 is TGTGCCAGCAGCGTAATTCCTGGTGAGCAGTTCTTC. This translates into CASSVIPGEQFF. The full variable domain, with the rest looked up from reference TRBV9 and TRBJ2-1, is DSGVTQTPKHLITATGQRVTLRCSPRSGDLSVYWYQQSLDQGLQFLIQYYNGEERAKGNILERFSAQQFPDLHSELNLSSLELGDSALYFCASSVIPGEQFFGPGTRLTVL.

This chain connects TRBV18 to TRBJ1-1, with TRBD1 identical over 11 bases. Germline V lookup: CDR1 KGHSH, CDR2 LQKENI. J lost 4 bases, V lost 4 bases, and 2 bases had no gene match. The CDR3 spans 14 residues. The CDR3 nucleotides are TGTGCCAGCTCACAGGGACAGGGGGGCACTGAAGCTTTCTTT. This sequence encodes CASSQGQGGTEAFF.

This chain links TRBV6-5 with TRBJ2-7, with a weak D call TRBD2 (6 bases). Trimming left V 6 bases short and J 9 bases short, with 15 bases between. Germline lookup yields CDR1 MNHEY and CDR2 SVGAGI. The CDR3 length is 12 residues. The CDR3: CASRERAGWQYF. CDR3 sequence (DNA): TGTGCCAGCAGGGAGCGGGCGGGGTGGCAGTACTTC.

The gene calls are TRBV7-2 and TRBJ2-7; maybe TRBD2 (6 bases). CDR1 and CDR2 (germline): SGHTA, FQGNSA. V shed 3 bases and J shed 2 bases, with 11 bases lying between them. There are 14 residues in the CDR3. The CDR3 DNA sequence: TGTGCCAGCAGCTTGCAAGGCGGGACCTACGAGCAGTACTTC. Protein sequence: CASSLQGGTYEQYF.

This clonotype was observed a few times. The chain joins TRBV20-1 to TRBJ2-1; TRBD2 matches 9 bases. V lost 5 bases to trimming and J lost 5 bases; unmatched junction nucleotides: 4. Germline CDR1 and CDR2: DFQATT and SNEGSKA (reference sequence). The CDR3 length is 13 residues. Here the CDR3 DNA reads TGCAGTGCTGGGGGACTAGCCCACAATGAGCAGTTCTTC. It codes for CSAGGLAHNEQFF.

This clonotype showed up just a few times. Given the absence of the conserved phenylalanine or tryptophan at the CDR3 end, a read error is likely. This rearrangement joins TRBV20-1 to TRBJ2-3; 11 bases align to TRBD2. The CDR3 contains 15 residues. Germline V gene data show CDR1 as DFQATT and CDR2 as SNEGSKA (reference sequence). The trim removed 3 bases at V and 4 bases at J, leaving 6 bases unmatched. The CDR3 DNA follows: TGCAGTGCTAGGGAACTAGCGGGGGTGGCAGATACGCAGTATCTT. Its translation: CSARELAGVADTQYL.